The present T cell receptor (beta chain) was sequenced within a study of blood T cells in healthy people across ages. This CDR3 has 12 amino acids. Germline CDR1 SEHNR, CDR2 FQNEAQ (reference sequence). Trimming removed 5 bases from V and 5 bases from J, with 9 bases in between. Sample-barcoded 5' priming and a J-beta primer mix drove a second PCR of about 6 to 11 cycles. In TCRdb, the 5' RACE reads were re-called with MiXCR into one record per CDR3 protein. The sample lists approximately 1.5 million distinct CDR3 sequences; 40% to 45% were seen once. This clonotype was recorded only once. This TCR came from a young woman in good health. This chain connects TRBV7-9 to TRBJ1-1; the D is unclear. The sample taken for sequencing was blood. Here the CDR3 reads CASSGVGTEAFF. The DNA for the CDR3 is TGTGCCAGCAGCGGAGTAGGTACTGAAGCTTTCTTT.